This T cell receptor beta chain originates from a study of cytomegalovirus exposure and HLA in healthy donors. Study details: The approximately 110 validation repertoires used a platform that matched the one used for the approximately 610 first-cohort repertoires, as a later analysis reported.

It was the approximately 120-subject validation cohort, separate from the roughly 700-subject first cohort, to which the donors belonged. With respect to this clone: The target antigen is unknown.

The repertoire was sequenced with immunoSEQ multiplex PCR; TCRdb's copy has only in-frame clones and lacks some. This table holds 150,000 to 200,000 clones, roughly nine tenths found once. Overall study results and limits: The study designated 150 or so TCR beta chains cytomegalovirus-associated. Most observed TCR sequences were rare, whereas some public TCRs were detected in many donors.

The TCR sequence derives from a woman aged 25 to 39 in good health and CMV-seronegative. The specimen was PBMCs.

CDR3 region: CSVDGAGAKYGYTF. CDR3 nucleotide sequence: TGCAGCGTTGATGGGGCAGGGGCCAAATATGGCTACACCTTC. V gene TRBV29-1 combines with J gene TRBJ1-2, with a weak D call TRBD1 (6 bases). The CDR3 is made up of 14 amino acids. Trimming stripped 3 bases from V and 5 bases from J, with 16 bases between. CDR1 SQVTM and CDR2 ANQGSEA come from the germline V gene.